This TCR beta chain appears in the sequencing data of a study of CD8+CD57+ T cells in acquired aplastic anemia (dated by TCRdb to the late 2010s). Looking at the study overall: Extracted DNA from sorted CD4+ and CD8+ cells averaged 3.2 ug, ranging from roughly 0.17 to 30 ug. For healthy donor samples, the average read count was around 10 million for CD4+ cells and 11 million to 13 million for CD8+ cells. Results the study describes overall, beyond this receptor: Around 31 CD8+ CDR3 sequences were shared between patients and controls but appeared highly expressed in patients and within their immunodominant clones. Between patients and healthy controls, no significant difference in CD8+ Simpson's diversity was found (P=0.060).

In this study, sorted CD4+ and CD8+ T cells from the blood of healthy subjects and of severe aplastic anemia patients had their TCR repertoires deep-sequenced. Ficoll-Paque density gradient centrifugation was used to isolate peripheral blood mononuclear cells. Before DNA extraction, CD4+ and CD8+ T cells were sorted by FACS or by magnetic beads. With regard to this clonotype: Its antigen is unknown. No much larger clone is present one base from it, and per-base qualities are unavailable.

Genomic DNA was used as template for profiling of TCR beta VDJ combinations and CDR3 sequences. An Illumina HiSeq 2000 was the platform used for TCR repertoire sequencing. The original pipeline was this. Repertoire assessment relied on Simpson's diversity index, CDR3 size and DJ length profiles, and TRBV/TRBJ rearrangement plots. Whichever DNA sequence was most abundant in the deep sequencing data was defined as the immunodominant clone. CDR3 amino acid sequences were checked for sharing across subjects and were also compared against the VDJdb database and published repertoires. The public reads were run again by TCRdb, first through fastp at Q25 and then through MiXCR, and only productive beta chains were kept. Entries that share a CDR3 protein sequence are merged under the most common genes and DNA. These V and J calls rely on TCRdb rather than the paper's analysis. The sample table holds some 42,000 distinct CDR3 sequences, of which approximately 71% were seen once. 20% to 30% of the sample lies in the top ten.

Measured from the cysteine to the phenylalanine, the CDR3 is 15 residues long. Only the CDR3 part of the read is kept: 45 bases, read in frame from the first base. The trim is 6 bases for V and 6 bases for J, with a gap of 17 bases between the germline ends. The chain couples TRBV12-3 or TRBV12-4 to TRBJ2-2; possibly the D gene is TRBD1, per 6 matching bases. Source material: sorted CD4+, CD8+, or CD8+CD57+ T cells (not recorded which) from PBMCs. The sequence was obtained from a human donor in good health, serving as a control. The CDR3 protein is CASRGRVRGPGELFF. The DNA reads TGTGCCAGCAGGGGCCGGGTCAGGGGACCCGGGGAGCTGTTTTTT.